The 10 T cell receptor beta chains reported below all come from one sample, sequenced in a study of blood T cell repertoires in COVID-19. Clones were read by immunoSEQ multiplex PCR, and TCRdb kept only the in-frame ones, dropping some. The sample contains around 310,000 clones, around 91% of which appear only once. Sequenced input: peripheral blood. All receptors derive from a woman aged 40 to 55 with COVID-19, enrolled during active disease.

The chain is built from TRBV14 and TRBJ2-7; 8 bases agree with TRBD1. CDR1 is SGHDN and CDR2 is FVKESK in the germline V gene. The trim removed 4 bases at V and 6 bases at J, leaving 8 bases unmatched. This CDR3 spans 14 amino acids. The CDR3 here is CASSPWTGHSEQYF. The DNA for the CDR3 is TGTGCCAGCAGCCCGTGGACAGGGCATAGCGAGCAGTACTTC.

This clone turned up a few times. This chain uses TRBV6-5 with TRBJ2-3, with TRBD2 matching over 7 bases. V lost 6 bases, J lost 5 bases, and 8 bases stayed unmatched. The CDR3 has 14 residues. The V gene's germline CDR1 is MNHEY and CDR2 SVGAGI. The CDR3 DNA sequence: TGTGCCAGCAGCCGAGTCTCGGGGGGAGATACGCAGTATTTT. Its protein product is CASSRVSGGDTQYF.

CDR3 protein: CASSQDLGGSTYEQYF. The CDR3 DNA reads as TGCGCCAGCAGCCAAGATCTAGGAGGGTCCACCTACGAGCAGTACTTC. The V and J genes are TRBV4-3 and TRBJ2-7, with D possibly being TRBD2 (6 bases). CDR3 length equals 16 residues. The V end lost 0 bases, the J end lost 2 bases, and 14 bases lay between the germline ends. Looked up from germline, CDR1 is LGHNA and CDR2 is YSLEER.

This clone has just one count. The CDR3, as DNA: TGCGCCAGCAGCCAAGAAGGGAGTAGCGGGATAAATGAGCAGTTCTTC. Protein: CASSQEGSSGINEQFF. V and J are TRBV4-1 and TRBJ2-1, with 8 bases fitting TRBD2. Germline CDR1 MGHRA, CDR2 YSYEKL. Trimming removed 0 bases from V and 7 bases from J; junction bases left unmatched: 8. The CDR3 has 16 residues.

This clone was observed once. V and J are TRBV5-1 and TRBJ2-7; TRBD1 might be the D (5 bases). Trimming left V 4 bases short and J 6 bases short, with 14 bases between. The germline V gene encodes CDR1 SGHRS and CDR2 YFSETQ. The CDR3 covers 13 residues. CDR3: CASSRIFQGEQYF. The CDR3 DNA follows: TGCGCCAGCAGCCGGATTTTCCAGGGCGAGCAGTACTTC.

The chain joins TRBV28 to TRBJ1-2; 7 positions agree with TRBD1. From germline, CDR1 is MDHEN and CDR2 SYDVKM. There are 14 residues in the CDR3. The V and J ends lost 7 bases and 6 bases, in that order; junction bases with no gene match: 11. CDR3 loop: CASTVTGLYHGYTF. CDR3 coding DNA: TGTGCCAGCACCGTGACAGGGCTTTATCATGGCTACACCTTC.

This clone was recorded once. CDR3 sequence (DNA): TGTGCCAGCAGCGTAGAATCAGGGAGGGATGAGCAGTTCTTC. It specifies CASSVESGRDEQFF. The V and J genes are TRBV9 and TRBJ2-1; 7 nucleotides align to TRBD2. The CDR3 contains 14 residues. V was pared by 0 bases and J by 8 bases, with 5 bases of the junction left unmatched. Germline V gene sequence: CDR1 SGDLS, CDR2 YYNGEE.

This clone was found once. Other nucleotide sequences in the sample specify the same CDR3. The rearrangement links TRBV5-1 to TRBJ1-1, with D tentatively TRBD1 (5 bases). The CDR3 extends over 14 amino acids. The V end lost 4 bases, the J end lost 5 bases, and 15 bases lay between the germline ends. The germline CDR1 and CDR2 sequences are SGHRS and YFSETQ. CDR3 bases: TGCGCCAGCAGCCCCGGGCCCGGGGGGACTGAAGCTTTCTTT. Protein sequence: CASSPGPGGTEAFF. Full variable domain (missing parts from reference TRBV5-1 and TRBJ1-1): KAGVTQTPRYLIKTRGQQVTLSCSPISGHRSVSWYQQTPGQGLQFLFEYFSETQRNKGNFPGRFSGRQFSNSRSEMNVSTLELGDSALYLCASSPGPGGTEAFFGQGTRLTVV.

The genes are TRBV4-1 and TRBJ1-2; D call uncertain. V was trimmed by 7 bases and J by 0 bases, leaving 12 bases between them. This CDR3 contains 14 residues. Germline V gives CDR1 MGHRA, CDR2 YSYEKL. CDR3 DNA sequence: TGCGCCAGCAACCCCACCGCAGCTAACTATGGCTACACCTTC. Its protein product is CASNPTAANYGYTF.

This clone was seen just once. The chain recombines TRBV30 with TRBJ1-4; 8 nucleotides line up with TRBD1. This CDR3 region has 15 residues. Germline V gene sequence: CDR1 GTSNPN, CDR2 SVGIG (reference sequence). Losses at the gene ends were 1 base for V and 2 bases for J; bases not matched to a gene: 3. The CDR3 region has the DNA TGTGCCTGGAGTGACCCAGGGGGCACTAATGAAAAACTGTTTTTT. Its translation: CAWSDPGGTNEKLFF.